Each of the 31 T cell receptor beta chains below was sequenced from the same sample in a study of CXCR3-negative and CXCR3-positive naive CD8 T cells. Study-wide points: CXCR3-positive naive cells carried more hydrophobic TRB CDR3s than CXCR3-negative naive cells did.

Antigens of these TCRs are unknown. The TRB cDNA libraries were prepared by 5' RACE with UMI labels. TCRdb re-called the 5' RACE reads, yielding one record per CDR3 amino acid sequence without DNA. This sample's clone table lists roughly 110,000 distinct CDR3 sequences. Sequencing was performed on naive CXCR3+ CD8+ T cells from blood. The subset is: CD45RO-CCR7+CD27+CD95- naive CD8+ T cells expressing CXCR3 (TNR3+). These receptors all come from a human donor in good health. Some clones in this sample may be carry-over from other donors' samples.

This chain uses TRBV20-1 with TRBJ1-1. Germline V CDR1 and CDR2: DFQATT, SNEGSKA (reference sequence). The CDR3 is made up of 13 amino acids. CDR3 amino acids: CSASTGTVTEAFF.

The chain employs TRBV20-1 and TRBJ1-1; without DNA, the TCRdb call of TRBD1 cannot be checked. Germline loops: CDR1 DFQATT, CDR2 SNEGSKA (reference sequence). CDR3 length equals 13 residues. CDR3 amino acids: CSARGGGDTEAFF.

The chain combines TRBV23-1 with TRBJ2-7; there is no DNA to check the TCRdb D call of TRBD1. TRBV23-1 is known as an ORF, though its function is uncertain. This CDR3 contains 15 residues. CDR3 sequence reads: CASNGPGEAAYEQYF.

The chain links TRBV13 to TRBJ2-1; there is no DNA to check the TCRdb D call of TRBD2. The germline gives CDR1 PRHDT, CDR2 FYEKMQ (reference sequence). This CDR3 contains 19 residues. The CDR3: CASSSNQGLANRSYNEQFF.

This rearrangement joins TRBV11-2 to TRBJ2-2. Germline V gene lookup returns CDR1 SGHAT and CDR2 FQNNGV. This CDR3 has 16 amino acids. The CDR3 loop reads CASSFGLAGGTGELFF.

The chain joins TRBV5-1 to TRBJ2-7; there is no DNA to check the TCRdb D call of TRBD1. This CDR3 has 13 amino acids. Germline V gives CDR1 SGHRS, CDR2 YFSETQ. CDR3 loop: CASSAGTDYEQYF.

This chain links TRBV29-1 with TRBJ2-3; absent DNA, TCRdb's TRBD2 call cannot be checked. From germline, CDR1 is SQVTM and CDR2 ANQGSEA. This CDR3 is 16 amino acids long. CDR3 protein: CSVGGLAGSSTDTQYF.

This rearrangement joins TRBV2 to TRBJ2-1; the D call of TRBD2 rests on TCRdb alone, since no DNA is present to check it. This CDR3 region has 15 residues. Germline values: CDR1 SNHLY, CDR2 FYNNEI. The chain's CDR3 is CASRGLAGGLTEQFF.

This chain links TRBV4-1 with TRBJ2-2; the D call from TCRdb, TRBD2, cannot be confirmed without DNA. The germline V gene encodes CDR1 MGHRA and CDR2 YSYEKL. This CDR3 has 15 residues. This chain's CDR3 is CASIATLTSPGELFF.

The V call is TRBV7-2, the J call TRBJ2-7; TCRdb picks TRBD2, but there is no DNA to check that call. Germline V lookup: CDR1 SGHTA, CDR2 FQGNSA. The CDR3 length is 15 residues. This CDR3 is CASGPLAGVPYEQYF. Together with reference TRBV7-2 and TRBJ2-7, the CDR3 gives the full variable domain: GAGVSQSPSNKVTEKGKDVELRCDPISGHTALYWYRQSLGQGLEFLIYFQGNSAPDKSGLPSDRFSAERTGGSVSTLTIQRTQQEDSAVYLCASGPLAGVPYEQYFGPGTRLTVT.

The chain carries TRBV5-1 and TRBJ2-4; TCRdb calls TRBD2, which cannot be checked without DNA. Germline loops: CDR1 SGHRS, CDR2 YFSETQ. CDR3 length equals 14 residues. The CDR3 spells CASSPNRPLDIQYF.

This chain joins TRBV3-2 and TRBJ2-1. TRBV3-2 constitutes a pseudogene. CDR3 length: 15 residues. The CDR3 region is CASSQRIHSYNEQFF.

V usage is TRBV29-1 and J usage is TRBJ1-1. Germline CDR1 reads SQVTM; CDR2 reads ANQGSEA. The CDR3 length is 14 residues. This CDR3 is CSGRPFDMNTEAFF.

This chain connects TRBV15 to TRBJ2-7; without DNA, the TCRdb call of TRBD1 cannot be checked. The CDR3 has 15 amino acids. The germline V gene encodes CDR1 LNHNV and CDR2 YYDKDF (reference sequence). This chain's CDR3 is CATSKGQGDSYEQYF.

The chain carries TRBV7-6 and TRBJ2-2; TCRdb reports TRBD2, a call that lacks DNA to check it against. Germline CDR1 reads SGHVS; CDR2 reads FNYEAQ. CDR3 length: 17 residues. This CDR3 reads CASSGGPRGGAVGELFF.

The CDR3 is CASSLPSRGFYNEQFF. V usage is TRBV7-8 and J usage is TRBJ2-1. The germline gives CDR1 SGHVS, CDR2 FQNEAQ. The CDR3 is made up of 16 amino acids.

The chain has TRBV15 and TRBJ1-1; there is no DNA to check the TCRdb D call of TRBD1. The CDR3 consists of 13 residues. Germline CDR1 is LNHNV and CDR2 is YYDKDF (reference sequence). This CDR3 is CATRPGHATEAFF.

The V call is TRBV9, the J call TRBJ1-1; TCRdb returns TRBD1, unconfirmable since there is no DNA. Germline CDR1 reads SGDLS; CDR2 reads YYNGEE. The CDR3 covers 15 residues. CDR3 protein: CASSEGDSWNTEAFF.

The chain has TRBV7-9 and TRBJ2-7. The CDR3 runs 13 residues. The germline CDR1 and CDR2 sequences are SEHNR and FQNEAQ (reference sequence). CDR3 in amino acids: CASGDGDGYEQYF.

The V call is TRBV19, the J call TRBJ2-1; absent DNA, TCRdb's TRBD1 call cannot be checked. The CDR3 length is 17 residues. CDR1 and CDR2 (germline): LNHDA, SQIVND (reference sequence). The CDR3 region is CASKETRDRSPYNEQFF.

V and J are TRBV6-6 and TRBJ2-3; TCRdb's D call of TRBD1 is untestable without DNA. CDR1 is MNHNY and CDR2 is SVGAGI in the germline V gene (reference sequence). The CDR3 spans 14 residues. The CDR3 here is CASSQGIEADTQYF.

The rearrangement uses TRBV5-1 and TRBJ2-5. CDR1 and CDR2 from the germline V gene are SGHRS and YFSETQ. The CDR3 covers 11 residues. Here the CDR3 reads CASRRSETQYF. The full variable domain, with the rest looked up from reference TRBV5-1 and TRBJ2-5, is KAGVTQTPRYLIKTRGQQVTLSCSPISGHRSVSWYQQTPGQGLQFLFEYFSETQRNKGNFPGRFSGRQFSNSRSEMNVSTLELGDSALYLCASRRSETQYFGPGTRLLVL.

This chain uses TRBV5-1 with TRBJ1-1. Germline CDR1 and CDR2: SGHRS and YFSETQ. This CDR3 has 14 amino acids. CDR3 amino acids: CASSLAPGGAEAFF.

V and J are TRBV7-9 and TRBJ2-1; the D gene TCRdb calls, TRBD1, cannot be checked with no DNA. This CDR3 spans 12 amino acids. Germline values: CDR1 SEHNR, CDR2 FQNEAQ (reference sequence). The CDR3 loop reads CASSSTGIEQFF.

The J gene is TRBJ2-7, the V gene TRBV4-3; absent DNA, TCRdb's TRBD1 call cannot be checked. This CDR3 is built from 17 residues. CDR1 and CDR2 (germline): LGHNA, YSLEER. The CDR3 reads CASSQGTPGQGFNEQYF.

The chain uses TRBV14 and TRBJ1-2; TCRdb's D gene call, TRBD1, goes unchecked for lack of DNA. Per germline, CDR1 SGHDN and CDR2 FVKESK. The CDR3 is made up of 15 amino acids. The CDR3 sequence is CASSPQGGPNYGYTF. The variable domain in full, with the rest retrieved from reference TRBV14 and TRBJ1-2, is EAGVTQFPSHSVIEKGQTVTLRCDPISGHDNLYWYRRVMGKEIKFLLHFVKESKQDESGMPNNRFLAERTGGTYSTLKVQPAELEDSGVYFCASSPQGGPNYGYTFGSGTRLTVV.

CDR3 sequence reads: CSAITRGQGNEQYF. The V and J genes are TRBV20-1 and TRBJ2-7; TCRdb calls TRBD1, which cannot be checked without DNA. CDR1 and CDR2 from the germline V gene are DFQATT and SNEGSKA (reference sequence). CDR3 size: 14 residues.

The chain carries TRBV7-9 and TRBJ2-1; TCRdb reports TRBD2, a call that lacks DNA to check it against. The CDR3 is made up of 15 amino acids. The germline V gene encodes CDR1 SEHNR and CDR2 FQNEAQ (reference sequence). CDR3 protein: CASSFLAGASNEQFF.

The chain recombines TRBV4-1 with TRBJ2-1; checking the TCRdb D call of TRBD1 is not possible without DNA. The germline V gene encodes CDR1 MGHRA and CDR2 YSYEKL. This CDR3 is 15 amino acids long. The CDR3 here is CASSQVGALFNEQFF.

The chain couples TRBV7-8 to TRBJ2-1; TCRdb outputs TRBD1, but without DNA this stays unchecked. From germline, CDR1 is SGHVS and CDR2 FQNEAQ. The CDR3 has 16 amino acids. The CDR3 reads CASSLALETVTNEQFF.

The chain carries TRBV28 and TRBJ2-5. CDR1 MDHEN and CDR2 SYDVKM come from the germline V gene. This CDR3 comprises 12 residues. The CDR3 loop reads CASTDDQETQYF.